A single sample gave rise to the 8 T cell receptor beta chains below, sequenced in a study of response to subunit inactivated influenza vaccine. TCRdb recomputed calls from the RT-PCR reads with MiXCR, one row per CDR3 protein. The data show more than 400,000 distinct CDR3 sequences, around 7.7% seen once. The sample was PBMCs from blood, taken around 2 years after vaccination. These receptors all stem from a man aged 45 to 75 who received an inactivated influenza vaccine.

The chain is built from TRBV27 and TRBJ2-7; TRBD1 matches 7 bases. The CDR3 totals 14 residues. The J segment lost 2 bases and the V segment lost 5 bases, leaving 6 bases of the junction unmatched. The germline gives CDR1 MNHEY, CDR2 SMNVEV (reference sequence). The CDR3 DNA follows: TGTGCCAGCAGTCCATGGGACAGACCCTACGAGCAGTACTTC. Its protein is CASSPWDRPYEQYF.

The sample holds many counts of this clonotype. The chain combines TRBV20-1 with TRBJ2-1; the match to TRBD1 covers 9 bases. The CDR3 has 14 amino acids. Germline assignment: CDR1 DFQATT and CDR2 SNEGSKA (reference sequence). J gave up 1 base and V 6 bases, and 4 bases lay outside the gene matches. The CDR3 DNA is TGCAGTGCCGTGGACAGGGGATCCTACAATGAGCAGTTCTTC. Residues: CSAVDRGSYNEQFF.

In its sample, this clonotype was seen a few times. The chain recombines TRBV4-2 with TRBJ2-3; D could derive from TRBD1 or TRBD2 (5 bases each). This CDR3 comprises 20 residues. The V end lost 1 base, the J end lost 3 bases, and 26 bases lay between the germline ends. The V gene's germline CDR1 is LGHNA and CDR2 YNFKEQ. In DNA, the CDR3 is TGTGCCAGCAGCCAAGGGATGACCGACCGGGGACCCCTTTGGACAGATACGCAGTATTTT. It encodes CASSQGMTDRGPLWTDTQYF.

This clonotype was counted many times. The chain recombines TRBV28 with TRBJ2-2, with D perhaps TRBD1 (5 bases). This CDR3 is 17 amino acids long. Germline loops: CDR1 MDHEN, CDR2 SYDVKM. The V end was cut by 0 bases, the J end by 4 bases, with 15 bases between. The CDR3 sequence: CASSLWAGFTLTGELFF. In nucleotides, the CDR3 is TGTGCCAGCAGTTTATGGGCAGGGTTTACCCTCACCGGGGAGCTGTTTTTT.

Many counts were recorded for this clonotype. The chain joins TRBV20-1 to TRBJ1-1; 9 bases align to TRBD1. The CDR3 length is 12 residues. Per germline, CDR1 DFQATT and CDR2 SNEGSKA (reference sequence). V trimming: 6 bases; J trimming: 5 bases; junction bases outside the gene matches: 4. CDR3 amino acids: CSATGGWTEAFF. DNA for the CDR3: TGCAGTGCCACAGGGGGCTGGACTGAAGCTTTCTTT.

This clonotype showed up many times. The chain is built from TRBV5-1 and TRBJ1-4; D gene ambiguous. Germline V gene lookup returns CDR1 SGHRS and CDR2 YFSETQ. CDR3 size: 14 residues. Trimming cost V 5 bases and J 0 bases, with 8 bases left between them. In nucleotides, the CDR3 is TGCGCCAGCAGAAAGTCTACAACTAATGAAAAACTGTTTTTT. Translation gives CASRKSTTNEKLFF.

This chain connects TRBV20-1 to TRBJ1-4; tentative D call: TRBD1 (5 bases). Trimming shortened V by 5 bases and J by 0 bases, and 16 bases separated the two germline ends. Germline V gene data show CDR1 as DFQATT and CDR2 as SNEGSKA (reference sequence). The CDR3 sequence is 16 residues long. CDR3 in DNA: TGCAGTGCTTCCCGGAGGGCGACAGCAACTAATGAAAAACTGTTTTTT. This sequence encodes CSASRRATATNEKLFF.

This clonotype has a handful of counts. This chain uses TRBV6-1 with TRBJ1-6, with D maybe TRBD1 (5 bases). V was pared by 0 bases and J by 13 bases, with 16 bases between. Germline V lookup: CDR1 MNHNS, CDR2 SASEGT. This CDR3 region has 15 residues. The CDR3 sequence: CASSEARGGVSPLHF. CDR3 in DNA: TGTGCCAGCAGTGAAGCGCGAGGAGGGGTTTCGCCCCTCCACTTT.